This T cell receptor (beta chain) originates from a study of naive and memory T cell subsets. Study conclusions and caveats: This RNA-based method may be sensitive to activation-related transcript changes.

The table lists this clonotype with many counts. Its antigen remains unknown. Four PCR rounds used nested alpha and beta constant region primers plus the SP2 primer. Reverse transcription of blood and skin TCR RNA was primed at alpha and beta constant regions. MiXCR, applied by TCRdb to the 5' RACE reads, yields one record per CDR3 protein. The sample yields 32,000 or so distinct CDR3 sequences, 15% to 20% seen once. An oligonucleotide containing a UMI was ligated to the 3' end of TCR cDNA. The CDR3 is made up of 15 amino acids. The ends were cut back, 4 bases at V and 2 bases at J, with 13 bases in the middle. CDR1 is SGHTA and CDR2 is FQGNSA in the germline V gene.

This clonotype was sampled from a female donor in good health. The chain combines TRBV7-2 with TRBJ2-3; D gene uncertain. The chain's CDR3 is CASSSLGHNTDTQYF. The DNA of the CDR3 is TGTGCCAGCAGCTCACTGGGCCATAACACAGATACGCAGTATTTT.